What follows are 32 T cell receptor beta chains derived from one specimen sequenced in a study of blood T cells in healthy people across ages. Sample-barcoded 5' priming and a J-beta primer mix drove a second PCR of roughly 6 to 12 cycles. TCRdb redid the calling of the 5' RACE reads with MiXCR, one entry per CDR3 protein. This table holds 1.4 million or so distinct CDR3 sequences, approximately 42% found once. Sequenced: blood. Every receptor here comes from a woman between 18 and 30 years old in good health.

The J gene is TRBJ2-7, the V gene TRBV29-1; D gene unclear. The CDR3 is made up of 12 amino acids. V shed 4 bases and J shed 4 bases, with 11 bases lying between them. Looked up from germline, CDR1 is SQVTM and CDR2 is ANQGSEA. The CDR3 DNA follows: TGCAGCGTTGGCCATAACCCATACGAGCAGTACTTC. Translation gives CSVGHNPYEQYF.

The chain recombines TRBV21-1 with TRBJ1-6. TRBV21-1 is described as a pseudogene. This CDR3 spans 13 amino acids. The CDR3 sequence: CASRGEGCSPLHF. DNA for the CDR3: TGTGCCAGCAGGGGGGAGGGATGTTCACCCCTCCACTTT.

This rearrangement joins TRBV5-1 to TRBJ1-1; D is uncertain. V was trimmed by 0 bases and J by 0 bases, leaving 12 bases between them. Germline V gene sequence: CDR1 SGHRS, CDR2 YFSETQ. The CDR3 spans 16 residues. In DNA form, the CDR3 reads TGCGCCAGCAGCTTGGGGGTATCTGGGTTGAACACTGAAGCTTTCTTT. Its protein product is CASSLGVSGLNTEAFF.

In its sample, this clonotype was seen many times. V usage is TRBV10-1 and J usage is TRBJ2-1; 8 bases map to TRBD2. CDR1 WNHNN and CDR2 SYGVQD come from the germline V gene (reference sequence). Trimming at V came to 2 bases and at J to 8 bases, leaving 8 bases not matched to a gene. This CDR3 is built from 15 residues. CDR3 loop: CASSEVRGGTDEQFF. The CDR3 DNA reads as TGCGCCAGCAGTGAGGTCCGGGGGGGCACCGATGAGCAGTTCTTC.

This clonotype was counted between two and nine times. This rearrangement joins TRBV27 to TRBJ1-4; perhaps TRBD1 as D (6 bases). Germline CDR1 MNHEY, CDR2 SMNVEV (reference sequence). There are 16 residues in the CDR3. V was clipped by 6 bases and J by 2 bases, with 16 bases between them. CDR3 bases: TGTGCCAGCAGACTAACAGGGTTCGGGACTAATGAAAAACTGTTTTTT. Amino acids: CASRLTGFGTNEKLFF. Supplemented by reference TRBV27 and TRBJ1-4, the full variable domain reads EAQVTQNPRYLITVTGKKLTVTCSQNMNHEYMSWYRQDPGLGLRQIYYSMNVEVTDKGDVPEGYKVSRKEKRNFPLILESPSPNQTSLYFCASRLTGFGTNEKLFFGSGTQLSVL.

The J gene is TRBJ2-6, the V gene TRBV6-1; no definite D call. Germline loops: CDR1 MNHNS, CDR2 SASEGT. Trimming pared 6 bases from V and 6 bases from J, leaving 12 bases between. The CDR3 has 14 residues. The CDR3 nucleotides are TGTGCCAGCAGAAGTCCTACCGAGGCCAACGTCCTGACTTTC. Translation: CASRSPTEANVLTF.

The rearrangement joins TRBV4-2 to TRBJ2-5, with TRBD2 matching 12 bases. Trimming took 4 bases from V and 2 from J; bases not matched to a gene: 5. The CDR3 extends over 16 amino acids. Germline V lookup: CDR1 LGHNA, CDR2 YNFKEQ. The CDR3 loop is CASSLRLAGDQETQYF. The CDR3 coding sequence is TGTGCCAGCAGCCTCCGACTAGCGGGGGATCAAGAGACCCAGTACTTC.

This clonotype was observed a few times. This sequence joins TRBV5-1 and TRBJ2-3; no firm D call. The CDR3 is 16 amino acids. V was shortened by 1 base and J by 2 bases, with 14 bases between the two germline ends. In germline, CDR1 is SGHRS, CDR2 YFSETQ. CDR3 DNA: TGCGCCAGCAGCTTGTTCAACAGCTTCTCCACAGATACGCAGTATTTT. This translates into CASSLFNSFSTDTQYF.

The V and J genes are TRBV7-9 and TRBJ1-1; D not certain. Germline loops: CDR1 SEHNR, CDR2 FQNEAQ (reference sequence). Between the trimmed V and J ends, which lost 2 bases and 0 bases, there was a span of 7 bases. There are 14 residues in the CDR3. The DNA for the CDR3 is TGTGCCAGCAGCTTAAACGGATTGAACACTGAAGCTTTCTTT. Its translation is CASSLNGLNTEAFF.

Comment on this clonotype: The germline gene is not matched at one end of the junction; a read error may be the cause. The genes are TRBV2 and TRBJ1-1; a weak D match, TRBD1 (5 bases). The germline CDR1 and CDR2 sequences are SNHLY and FYNNEI. The CDR3 is 11 residues long. CDR3 DNA: TGTGCCGGCAGGGAGGACACTGAAGCTTTCTTT. This sequence encodes CAGREDTEAFF.

The chain carries TRBV20-1 and TRBJ1-2, with TRBD1 matching over 8 bases. The germline gives CDR1 DFQATT, CDR2 SNEGSKA (reference sequence). The CDR3 extends over 13 amino acids. V was clipped by 3 bases and J by 4 bases; unmatched bases: 4. The CDR3 sequence is CSASLDRVYGYTF. The CDR3 DNA reads TGCAGTGCTAGCTTGGACAGGGTCTATGGCTACACCTTC.

In its sample, this clonotype was seen a few times. This chain connects TRBV24-1 to TRBJ2-7, with TRBD1 matching 7 bases. V shed 5 bases and J 10 bases; nucleotides not matched to a gene: 10. Germline CDR1 is KGHDR and CDR2 is SFDVKD. This CDR3 spans 13 amino acids. DNA for the CDR3: TGTGCCACCAGTGTTGACAGGGATTCGGCCCAGTACTTC. It translates to CATSVDRDSAQYF.

This clonotype occurred a few times. The J gene is TRBJ1-2, the V gene TRBV7-2; D ambiguous. The CDR3 is 12 amino acids. Trimming removed 1 base from V and 8 bases from J, with 8 bases in between. From germline, CDR1 is SGHTA and CDR2 FQGNSA. For the CDR3, the DNA is TGTGCCAGCAGCTTAGTGGTGGACGGCTACACCTTC. It encodes CASSLVVDGYTF.

This clonotype has a count of ten or more. At one end, the junction sequence differs from germline, possibly due to a read error. This chain uses TRBV6-5 with TRBJ2-7; D might be TRBD1 (6 bases). The CDR3 runs 13 residues. From germline, CDR1 is MNHEY and CDR2 SVGAGI. The CDR3 sequence is CASSYGQTYEQYF. The CDR3 coding sequence is TGCGCCAGCAGCTACGGACAGACCTACGAGCAGTACTTC.

The chain carries TRBV6-1 and TRBJ2-7; the D is unclear. The V gene lost 0 bases and the J gene lost 4 bases, with 4 bases spanning the gap. Per the germline V gene, CDR1 is MNHNS and CDR2 is SASEGT. The CDR3 has 12 amino acids. The CDR3 region has the DNA TGTGCCAGCAGTGAAGCGGCTTACGAGCAGTACTTC. Its translation is CASSEAAYEQYF.

This chain uses TRBV9 with TRBJ2-1; TRBD2 is a possible D gene (7 bases). CDR3 length equals 16 residues. The germline CDR1 and CDR2 sequences are SGDLS and YYNGEE. Trimming left V 0 bases short and J 5 bases short, with 15 bases between. The CDR3 sequence: CASSVERRGPHNEQFF. DNA of the CDR3: TGTGCCAGCAGCGTAGAACGGCGGGGGCCTCACAATGAGCAGTTCTTC.

The V gene is TRBV18, the J gene TRBJ2-1; D is ambiguous. The CDR3 covers 16 residues. Germline V CDR1 and CDR2: KGHSH, LQKENI. The V end was cut by 4 bases, the J end by 8 bases, with 21 bases between. The DNA for the CDR3 is TGTGCCAGCTCACGGAACCCGCCCGCGAATGGGGATGAGCAGTTCTTC. Protein sequence: CASSRNPPANGDEQFF.

Here the CDR3 DNA reads TGCGCCAGCAGCTTGGCGCTCCAGCGGGGGGAAGAGACCCAGTACTTC. This sequence encodes CASSLALQRGEETQYF. The rearrangement joins TRBV5-1 to TRBJ2-5; TRBD2 matches 9 bases. This CDR3 has 16 residues. V trimming: 0 bases; J trimming: 3 bases; junction bases outside the gene matches: 6. Germline CDR1 SGHRS, CDR2 YFSETQ.

This clonotype was seen repeatedly, ten times or more. CDR3 bases: TGCGCCAGCAGCCAAGATTATCTTAGCTCCTACAATGAGCAGTTCTTC. Amino acids: CASSQDYLSSYNEQFF. This chain uses TRBV4-3 with TRBJ2-1, with D uncertain. The CDR3 has 16 residues. Per the germline V gene, CDR1 is LGHNA and CDR2 is YSLEER. Trimming shortened V by 0 bases and J by 0 bases, and 9 bases separated the two germline ends.

This clonotype was detected only a few times. The chain uses TRBV20-1 and TRBJ1-4, with TRBD1 identical over 10 bases. The CDR3 contains 13 residues. V dropped 5 bases and J dropped 8; count of bases not matched to a gene: 5. Germline V lookup: CDR1 DFQATT, CDR2 SNEGSKA (reference sequence). DNA for the CDR3: TGCAGTGCTCAGGACAGGGGGGGGGAAAAACTGTTTTTT. Its protein is CSAQDRGGEKLFF.

This clonotype was found many times. The J gene is TRBJ1-2, the V gene TRBV4-3; D is unclear. This CDR3 has 16 residues. V dropped 4 bases and J dropped 4 bases, with 19 bases sitting between them. Looked up from germline, CDR1 is LGHNA and CDR2 is YSLEER. CDR3 residues: CASSLKSGTSGYGYTF. The CDR3 DNA is TGCGCCAGCAGCCTCAAATCCGGTACCAGTGGCTATGGCTACACCTTC.

The sample holds a few counts of this clonotype. CDR3 bases: TGTGCCAGCAGTTACAAGGTCCCCTACGAGCAGTACTTC. The encoded protein is CASSYKVPYEQYF. V is TRBV6-5 and J is TRBJ2-7, with unresolved D. In germline, CDR1 is MNHEY, CDR2 SVGAGI. CDR3 length equals 13 residues. Deletions cut 2 bases from V and 2 bases from J, with 7 bases between.

V is TRBV2 and J is TRBJ2-5; 10 bases line up with TRBD2. Trimming cost V 6 bases and J 11 bases; bases outside gene matches: 12. The CDR3 runs 14 residues. CDR1 SNHLY and CDR2 FYNNEI come from the germline V gene. In DNA form, the CDR3 reads TGTGCCAGCAGACTAGCGGGATGGGGGGGTGAGCAGTACTTC. This encodes CASRLAGWGGEQYF.

This sequence joins TRBV24-1 and TRBJ2-3, with 11 positions matching TRBD2. Germline CDR1 KGHDR, CDR2 SFDVKD. V lost 7 bases, J lost 5 bases, and 10 bases stayed unmatched. This CDR3 is 16 amino acids long. This chain's CDR3 is CATSSTSGAPGDTQYF. DNA for the CDR3: TGTGCCACCAGCTCGACTAGCGGGGCTCCGGGAGATACGCAGTATTTT.

The chain recombines TRBV28 with TRBJ2-7, with 7 bases lining up with TRBD1. The V and J ends lost 5 bases and 0 bases, in that order; junction bases with no gene match: 10. Germline CDR1 and CDR2: MDHEN and SYDVKM. The CDR3 has 16 residues. CDR3 in DNA: TGTGCCAGCAGTACCCCTGACAGGGTCCACTCCTACGAGCAGTACTTC. It encodes CASSTPDRVHSYEQYF.

The CDR3 DNA sequence: TGCGCCAGCAGCCGAGTGCCGACAGAGTATAGCAATCAGCCCCAGCATTTT. The encoded protein is CASSRVPTEYSNQPQHF. The V gene is TRBV4-1, the J gene TRBJ1-5; possibly TRBD1 for D (5 bases). CDR3 length equals 17 residues. V was clipped by 4 bases and J by 0 bases, with 16 bases between them. Germline V gene sequence: CDR1 MGHRA, CDR2 YSYEKL.

The J gene is TRBJ2-7, the V gene TRBV3-1; D is perhaps TRBD1 or TRBD2 (5 bases each). The CDR3 extends over 15 amino acids. Germline CDR1 LGHDT, CDR2 YNNKEL (reference sequence). Trimming removed 1 base from V and 1 base from J, with 11 bases in between. The CDR3 protein is CASSQGGSGSYEQYF. The CDR3 bases are TGTGCCAGCAGCCAAGGGGGGAGTGGATCCTACGAGCAGTACTTC.

V and J are TRBV2 and TRBJ1-2; TRBD1 agrees at 7 bases. In germline, CDR1 is SNHLY, CDR2 FYNNEI. The junction had 4 bases not matched to a gene; V was cut back by 2 bases and J by 4 bases. CDR3 size: 14 residues. The CDR3 region has the DNA TGTGCCAGCAGTGAACGACAGGGAACCTATGGCTACACCTTC. Translating gives CASSERQGTYGYTF.

This clonotype was seen more than once but under ten times. This chain links TRBV4-3 with TRBJ2-3; D possibly corresponds to TRBD1 (5 bases). The CDR3 covers 16 residues. Deletions cut 0 bases from V and 0 bases from J, with 10 bases between. Germline CDR1 LGHNA, CDR2 YSLEER. CDR3: CASSQDWTPSTDTQYF. CDR3 nucleotide sequence: TGCGCCAGCAGCCAAGATTGGACACCTAGCACAGATACGCAGTATTTT.

In nucleotides, the CDR3 is TGTGCCAGCAGTTTATCATGGGCCCAGCAGTTCTTC. Protein: CASSLSWAQQFF. The chain combines TRBV27 with TRBJ2-1; D gene ambiguous. V gave up 0 bases and J gave up 11 bases, with 8 bases separating them. The CDR3 totals 12 residues. CDR1 and CDR2 (germline): MNHEY, SMNVEV (reference sequence).

The V and J genes are TRBV29-1 and TRBJ2-1, with a possible D match to TRBD2 (5 bases). V was shortened by 7 bases and J by 3 bases, with 16 bases between the two germline ends. Germline V gene sequence: CDR1 SQVTM, CDR2 ANQGSEA. The CDR3 length is 14 residues. The CDR3 protein is CSAFPSDYYNEQFF. The CDR3 bases are TGCAGCGCGTTTCCCTCCGACTACTACAATGAGCAGTTCTTC.

This chain uses TRBV12-3 or TRBV12-4 with TRBJ2-3, with D possibly matching TRBD2 (5 bases). This CDR3 region has 12 residues. Trimming cost V 3 bases and J 6 bases, with 7 bases left between them. The DNA of the CDR3 is TGTGCCAGCAGTTTTTGGGAGGATACGCAGTATTTT. Translation gives CASSFWEDTQYF.